The T cell receptor beta chain under discussion was sequenced for a study of glioma-infiltrating T cells after dendritic cell vaccination. Findings and caveats of the study: The cohort had few patients with full blood and tumor sets.

The immunoSEQ assay amplified TCRB CDR3 from up to roughly 2 ug DNA. Using immunoSEQ multiplex PCR, the repertoire was profiled, and TCRdb retains in-frame clones only, with some absent. The sample holds over 90,000 clones; approximately 81% are singletons and the top ten take about 3.2%. Regarding this clone: The antigen remains undetermined.

Isocitrate dehydrogenase mutation was absent in all glioblastoma patients. The sample consisted of blood, taken before dendritic cell vaccination. This TCR was sampled from a human donor with glioblastoma.

The CDR3 is CASSLRSPYEQYF. CDR3 nucleotides: TGTGCCAGCAGCTTACGAAGCCCCTACGAGCAGTACTTC. This chain connects TRBV7-2 to TRBJ2-7; D gene unclear. The CDR3 has 13 residues. The V gene lost 2 bases and the J gene lost 2 bases, with 7 bases spanning the gap. From germline, CDR1 is SGHTA and CDR2 FQGNSA. Full variable domain (rest looked up from reference TRBV7-2 and TRBJ2-7): GAGVSQSPSNKVTEKGKDVELRCDPISGHTALYWYRQSLGQGLEFLIYFQGNSAPDKSGLPSDRFSAERTGGSVSTLTIQRTQQEDSAVYLCASSLRSPYEQYFGPGTRLTVT.